This T cell receptor beta chain stems from a study of blood T cell repertoires in COVID-19. Overall study: The United States, Italy and Spain were the sources of the acute and convalescent COVID-19 samples. Nucleic acid was either cDNA or gDNA, and it came from T cells, B-cell-depleted T cells, or PBMCs.

Per the original methods: Estimates of nucleated cell counts were drawn from the amplification of reference gene primers. Using immunoSEQ multiplex PCR, the repertoire was profiled, and TCRdb retains in-frame clones only, with some absent. V, J and clone size are taken as reported in that table, and D and trimming were inferred from the DNA itself. The sample carries roughly 250,000 clones, 75% to 95% recorded once. Two negative PCRs, clearance, or symptom resolution had been documented for recovered Cohort 3 donors. CDR3 length equals 13 residues. Trimming shortened V by 2 bases and J by 4 bases, and 9 bases separated the two germline ends. Germline assignment: CDR1 SGHRS and CDR2 YFSETQ.

The source is a woman aged 18-29 years who had recovered from COVID-19. This rearrangement joins TRBV5-1 to TRBJ1-1, with a tentative D call TRBD1 (5 bases). Sequenced input: PBMCs or T cells enriched from blood (not recorded which). Here the CDR3 DNA reads TGCGCCAGCAGCTTCCAGGGTACCACTGAAGCTTTCTTT. Translating it yields CASSFQGTTEAFF.